This TCR beta chain is from a study of blood T cell repertoires in COVID-19. Study-wide background: Samples came from the United States, Italy and Spain, spanning acute and convalescent COVID-19.

As originally analysed: Amplified reference gene primers provided the basis for estimating nucleated cell counts. Data came from immunoSEQ multiplex PCR; TCRdb stores just in-frame clones and leaves some out. V and J calls and clone size are given by that table; D and trimming were obtained from the DNA. Of a few hundred thousand clones listed, around 86% are singletons. Unmatched junction bases numbered 2, after V lost 8 bases and J lost 4 bases. This CDR3 comprises 12 residues. The germline V gene encodes CDR1 MNHEY and CDR2 SVGAGI. Participant-reported clinical history was the basis for cohort assignment. Symptom resolution, clearance, or two negative PCRs marked the recovered donors of Cohort 3.

V gene TRBV6-5 combines with J gene TRBJ2-1; 7 nucleotides match TRBD1. Sequencing was carried out using PBMCs or T cells enriched from blood (not recorded which). This TCR was sampled from a woman between 50 and 59 years old who had recovered from COVID-19. The CDR3 bases are TGTGCCAGCGGGGACAGTTACAATGAGCAGTTCTTC. Protein product: CASGDSYNEQFF.